This is a list of T cell receptor beta chains from one sample in a study of T cell clones after liver transplantation. Clones were read by immunoSEQ multiplex PCR, and TCRdb kept only the in-frame ones, dropping some. The data contain 65,000 to 80,000 clones, less than 90% of them singletons. Here the sequenced sample was CD4+ T cells from blood, taken at the 22-month timepoint. These receptors originate from a human patient who received a liver transplant. The T cells may partly be graft donor cells. The conserved cysteine and the conserved F or W are not part of the CDR3 here. Size values are once, few and many counts, or a class for expanded clones, and some rows have none.

j_call,clone_size,v_call,cdr3_aa
TRBJ2-7,few,TRBV23-1,ASSQPSYEQY
TRBJ2-5,.,TRBV11-2,ASGIGQTQY
TRBJ1-2,.,TRBV7-2,ASTHNYGYT
TRBJ2-7,.,TRBV7-2,ASSPNRGYEQY
TRBJ2-3,.,TRBV14,ASSQQLASTDTQY
TRBJ1-5,.,TRBV19,ASSYTTGRDGDQPQH
TRBJ2-2,.,TRBV9,ASSVDPGELF
TRBJ1-2,.,TRBV5-4,ASSDRQGARYGYT
TRBJ1-2,.,TRBV28,ASMPRDRGLYGYT
TRBJ1-1,.,TRBV27,ASSLNRRNTEAF
TRBJ2-3,.,TRBV4-2,ASSQLLAEGGDTQY
TRBJ1-1,.,TRBV29-1,SVGGLPAGGFTEAF
TRBJ2-2,.,TRBV5-1,ASSSGTAKTGELF
TRBJ2-7,.,TRBV5-1,ASSLGEPYEQY
TRBJ1-2,few,TRBV9,ASSVGGGGGYGYT
TRBJ1-3,.,TRBV2,ASSWGLGNTIY
TRBJ2-7,.,TRBV5-6,ASSAPLSGHKNYEQY
TRBJ1-6,.,TRBV4-1,ASSSNSGLWSSPLH
TRBJ2-1,.,TRBV28,ASSLTGTHPF
TRBJ2-1,.,TRBV6-1,ATSTSGRYNEQF
TRBJ1-2,few,TRBV5-1,ASSGGNYGYT
TRBJ1-2,.,TRBV5-3,AAPPGLLRYGYT